This TCR beta chain was identified during a study of Graves' ophthalmopathy and Graves' hyperthyroidism. Across the whole study: Peripheral blood sampling preceded any treatment and occurred at initial diagnosis. General study results and limits: Thyroid clonotypes that were expanded above 0.001 frequency mostly also appeared in blood. Separation of ophthalmopathy from stable hyperthyroidism was achieved by a 13-signature model, at 85% to 90% sensitivity and 70% to 82% specificity.

This clonotype has ten or more counts. Its specificity is unknown. Each diagnosis was determined on the basis of clinical symptoms, serum thyroxine, TRAb, thyroid ultrasound and orbital computed tomography. The sequenced template was RNA, covering the TCR beta CDR3 region. A first-round RT-PCR used HTBI primers, followed by a second-round multiplex PCR. TCRdb reanalysed the multiplex PCR reads using MiXCR and keeps one entry per CDR3 protein. Seen here are under 400,000 distinct CDR3 sequences, roughly 17% observed once, and the top ten hold over 9%. The sequence came from an adult man with Graves' ophthalmopathy. Sequencing was carried out using peripheral blood.

In DNA form, the CDR3 reads TGTGCCATCAGTGGGGCTGACGGGAGGGCCGGGGACGAGCAGTACTTC. It translates to CAISGADGRAGDEQYF. The chain couples TRBV10-3 to TRBJ2-7, with 8 bases identical to TRBD2. CDR3 length: 16 residues. The V segment lost 4 bases and the J segment 5 bases; nucleotides outside the gene matches: 13. Per the germline V gene, CDR1 is ENHRY and CDR2 is SYGVKD.